Presented here are 30 T cell receptor beta chains from one specimen sequenced in a study of T cell changes during pregnancy in multiple sclerosis. Measured with immunoSEQ multiplex PCR; TCRdb has only the in-frame clones, and not every one. The sample holds approximately 80,000 clones; 94% are singletons and the top ten take roughly 0.93%. The specimen was peripheral blood, collected in the second trimester of pregnancy. These receptors were obtained from a female donor in good health, enrolled as a control in a pregnancy study.

CDR3 amino acids: CASSQGRGLGNTIYF. As DNA, the CDR3 is TGTGCCAGCAGCCAAGGCAGGGGGCTTGGAAACACCATATATTTT. V usage is TRBV14 and J usage is TRBJ1-3; TRBD1 matches 8 bases. This CDR3 has 15 residues. Germline V lookup: CDR1 SGHDN, CDR2 FVKESK. With V trimmed by 1 base and J by 3 bases, 2 bases remained unmatched.

The V call is TRBV4-1, the J call TRBJ2-4; 7 bases match TRBD2. The V segment lost 0 bases and the J segment 3 bases; nucleotides outside the gene matches: 8. CDR1 MGHRA and CDR2 YSYEKL come from the germline V gene. The CDR3 has 17 residues. CDR3 nucleotide sequence: TGCGCCAGCAGCCAAGATCGGGGGAGGGCGGACAAAAACATTCAGTACTTC. Its translation: CASSQDRGRADKNIQYF.

This chain uses TRBV29-1 with TRBJ1-2; 9 bases map to TRBD1. CDR1 and CDR2 from the germline V gene are SQVTM and ANQGSEA. This CDR3 region has 15 residues. V was pared by 3 bases and J by 4 bases, with 9 bases of the junction left unmatched. CDR3 nucleotides: TGCAGCGTTGAGTATCCGGGACAGGGAACCTATGGCTACACCTTC. The encoded protein is CSVEYPGQGTYGYTF.

The chain uses TRBV6-1 and TRBJ1-4; the match to TRBD1 covers 7 bases. Germline V gives CDR1 MNHNS, CDR2 SASEGT. The CDR3 runs 15 residues. J lost 0 bases, V lost 6 bases, and 4 bases had no gene match. DNA of the CDR3: TGTGCCAGCAGGGATGGACAGGCAACTAATGAAAAACTGTTTTTT. This sequence encodes CASRDGQATNEKLFF.

The gene calls are TRBV28 and TRBJ2-3; 10 bases match TRBD2. CDR1 and CDR2 from the germline V gene are MDHEN and SYDVKM. Unmatched junction bases numbered 10, after V lost 7 bases and J lost 0 bases. CDR3 length: 17 amino acids. Written as DNA, the CDR3 is TGTGCCAGCATCCCACGGGGACTAGCGACTAGCACAGATACGCAGTATTTT. Its translation: CASIPRGLATSTDTQYF.

As DNA, the CDR3 is TGTGCCAGTAAAACTAGCGGGAGCGTGAACGAGCAGTACTTC. It is translated as CASKTSGSVNEQYF. This chain uses TRBV6-5 with TRBJ2-7; 11 nucleotides agree with TRBD2. CDR3 length: 14 residues. CDR1 is MNHEY, CDR2 SVGAGI, per germline. The junction had 9 bases not matched to a gene; V was cut back by 9 bases and J by 5 bases.

The CDR3 DNA follows: TGCAGTGCCAAACACACGTATGGCTACACCTTC. Translated: CSAKHTYGYTF. The V gene is TRBV20-1, the J gene TRBJ1-2; no firm D call. V lost 6 bases to trimming and J lost 5 bases, with 10 bases between them. CDR1 and CDR2 from the germline V gene are DFQATT and SNEGSKA (reference sequence). The CDR3 length is 11 residues.

A remark on this clone: One junction end disagrees with the germline gene, perhaps due to a read error. The chain carries TRBV27 and TRBJ2-7, with D possibly TRBD2 on 5 matching bases. The CDR3 consists of 12 residues. The germline V gene encodes CDR1 MNHEY and CDR2 SMNVEV (reference sequence). This CDR3 reads CASSLFGGPPFF. For the CDR3, the DNA is TGTGCCAGCAGTTTATTTGGAGGTCCCCCGTTCTTC.

This clone was seen only once. This chain connects TRBV6-7 to TRBJ2-7; TRBD1 agrees at 7 bases. TRBV6-7 has ORF status, its function being uncertain. V was pared by 4 bases and J by 4 bases, with 25 bases of the junction left unmatched. There are 20 residues in the CDR3. The CDR3 is CASSSLIVAQGHPRSYEQYF. In DNA form, the CDR3 reads TGTGCCAGCAGTTCCCTTATAGTTGCACAGGGGCACCCTCGGTCATACGAGCAGTACTTC.

The genes are TRBV28 and TRBJ2-7, with 8 bases lining up with TRBD2. V shed 5 bases, J shed 7 bases, and the junction held 16 bases outside the gene matches. CDR3 length equals 16 residues. Germline lookup yields CDR1 MDHEN and CDR2 SYDVKM. CDR3 sequence reads: CASSNERAGVVQEQYF. CDR3 nucleotides: TGTGCCAGCAGTAACGAAAGAGCGGGAGTGGTACAAGAGCAGTACTTC.

The V gene is TRBV7-9, the J gene TRBJ2-5; 8 positions match TRBD1. The CDR3 is made up of 15 amino acids. CDR1 and CDR2 (germline): SEHNR, FQNEAQ (reference sequence). Trimming removed 1 base from V and 4 bases from J; junction bases left unmatched: 5. The CDR3 is CASSLGTGWGETQYF. CDR3 nucleotide sequence: TGTGCCAGCAGCTTAGGGACAGGGTGGGGAGAGACCCAGTACTTC.

V usage is TRBV15 and J usage is TRBJ1-1, with 8 bases aligning to TRBD1. The CDR3 runs to 15 residues. CDR1 LNHNV and CDR2 YYDKDF come from the germline V gene (reference sequence). V shed 0 bases, J shed 4 bases, and the junction held 4 bases outside the gene matches. This CDR3 reads CATSRDRGLGTEAFF. CDR3 in DNA: TGTGCCACCAGCAGAGACAGGGGGCTGGGCACTGAAGCTTTCTTT.

This chain joins TRBV2 and TRBJ2-7; possibly TRBD1 for D (6 bases). Trimming removed 6 bases at V and 3 bases at J, with 12 bases between. CDR3 length equals 13 residues. Germline CDR1 reads SNHLY; CDR2 reads FYNNEI. The CDR3 bases are TGTGCCAGCAGGAATTCAGGGGACTACGAGCAGTACTTC. It encodes CASRNSGDYEQYF.

The V and J genes are TRBV28 and TRBJ2-1; possible D gene TRBD1, 5 bases. V shed 1 base and J shed 5 bases, with 12 bases lying between them. The CDR3 is made up of 15 amino acids. Germline-derived CDR1 and CDR2 are MDHEN and SYDVKM. Written as DNA, the CDR3 is TGTGCCAGCAGTTTATTCCAGCTAGGGGACAATGAGCAGTTCTTC. As protein: CASSLFQLGDNEQFF.

The chain is built from TRBV12-5 and TRBJ2-3; 7 nucleotides line up with TRBD2. The CDR3 is 15 residues long. The V gene end was trimmed by 5 bases and the J gene end by 5 bases; junction bases not matched to a gene: 10. From germline, CDR1 is LGHNT and CDR2 FRNRAP. The CDR3, as DNA: TGTGCTAGTGGTCCGTCCGGGACTACCCGAGATACGCAGTATTTT. It translates to CASGPSGTTRDTQYF.

The CDR3 loop is CARSPGDRATKNIQYF. The CDR3 bases are TGTGCCAGAAGCCCCGGGGACAGGGCTACCAAAAACATTCAGTACTTC. The V and J genes are TRBV5-3 and TRBJ2-4, with 9 bases that match TRBD1. Being an ORF, TRBV5-3 has a function that is uncertain. V lost 4 bases and J lost 2; bases outside the gene matches: 7. The CDR3 totals 16 residues.

The J gene is TRBJ2-5, the V gene TRBV29-1; 14 nucleotides agree with TRBD2. Germline CDR1 SQVTM, CDR2 ANQGSEA. The length of the CDR3 is 16 residues. With V trimmed by 5 bases and J by 5 bases, 10 bases remained unmatched. As DNA, the CDR3 is TGCAGCGTTATTTCGGGACTAGCGGGAGTCCGGGAGACCCAGTACTTC. It specifies CSVISGLAGVRETQYF.

The chain combines TRBV7-2 with TRBJ2-7, with 7 bases matching TRBD1. In germline, CDR1 is SGHTA, CDR2 FQGNSA. V lost 6 bases, J lost 7 bases, and 9 bases stayed unmatched. The CDR3 spans 13 residues. CDR3 bases: TGTGCCAGCAGGACATGGACAGGAGGAGAGCAGTACTTC. This gives the protein CASRTWTGGEQYF.

The CDR3 region has the DNA TGTGCCAAAGAGGGACAGGGGAACACAGATACGCAGTATTTT. It specifies CAKEGQGNTDTQYF. The V and J genes are TRBV21-1 and TRBJ2-3; TRBD1, the D gene given by the table, was not confirmed from the DNA. TRBV21-1 is recorded as a pseudogene. This CDR3 has 14 residues.

The J gene is TRBJ2-1, the V gene TRBV6-1, with D possibly matching TRBD2 (6 bases). Trimming removed 4 bases at V and 4 bases at J, with 14 bases between. This CDR3 region has 15 residues. Per germline, CDR1 MNHNS and CDR2 SASEGT. This CDR3 reads CASSGSGAKYNEQFF. CDR3 in DNA: TGTGCCAGCAGTGGATCGGGAGCGAAGTACAATGAGCAGTTCTTC.

CDR3 protein: CASSPPGQGPYEQYF. DNA for the CDR3: TGTGCCAGCAGTCCGCCGGGACAGGGTCCCTACGAGCAGTACTTC. This chain links TRBV28 with TRBJ2-7; 9 bases agree with TRBD1. After removal of 5 bases from V and 2 bases from J, the junction contained 7 bases not matched to a gene. Germline CDR1 is MDHEN and CDR2 is SYDVKM. The CDR3 sequence is 15 residues long.

This sequence joins TRBV15 and TRBJ1-4; the D gene is possibly TRBD1 (6 bases). This CDR3 comprises 13 residues. CDR1 and CDR2 from the germline V gene are LNHNV and YYDKDF (reference sequence). Deletions cut 3 bases from V and 12 bases from J, with 14 bases between. CDR3 sequence: CATSSRRGGELFF. The CDR3 nucleotides are TGTGCCACCAGCAGTCGCAGGGGAGGGGAACTGTTTTTT.

This rearrangement joins TRBV29-1 to TRBJ2-1, with D perhaps matching TRBD2 (5 bases). CDR1 is SQVTM, CDR2 ANQGSEA, per germline. Trimming took 8 bases from V and 0 from J, leaving 11 bases between them. This CDR3 region has 13 residues. The CDR3 DNA follows: TGCAGCCTCAGAGGGAGCTCCTACAATGAGCAGTTCTTC. Its protein product is CSLRGSSYNEQFF.

The CDR3 region is CASSSTGENTGELFF. The CDR3 DNA sequence: TGTGCCAGCAGCTCCACAGGGGAAAACACCGGGGAGCTGTTTTTT. The chain combines TRBV7-2 with TRBJ2-2, with 7 bases lining up with TRBD1. The germline gives CDR1 SGHTA, CDR2 FQGNSA. Germline trimming cut 4 bases from V and 2 bases from J; bases unmatched to any gene: 4. This CDR3 region has 15 residues.

The chain recombines TRBV28 with TRBJ2-3, with 7 bases fitting TRBD1. The CDR3 totals 14 residues. V shed 7 bases and J 0 bases; nucleotides not matched to a gene: 4. Per the germline V gene, CDR1 is MDHEN and CDR2 is SYDVKM. CDR3 region: CASNPDRSTDTQYF. In DNA, the CDR3 is TGTGCCAGCAATCCGGACAGGAGCACAGATACGCAGTATTTT. Variable domain in full (rest from reference TRBV28 and TRBJ2-3): DVKVTQSSRYLVKRTGEKVFLECVQDMDHENMFWYRQDPGLGLRLIYFSYDVKMKEKGDIPEGYSVSREKKERFSLILESASTNQTSMYLCASNPDRSTDTQYFGPGTRLTVL.

The V call is TRBV28, the J call TRBJ2-3; D might be TRBD1 (5 bases). The CDR3 is made up of 17 amino acids. The germline CDR1 and CDR2 sequences are MDHEN and SYDVKM. V was cut by 2 bases and J by 2 bases, with 17 bases left in between. The DNA for the CDR3 is TGTGCCAGCAGTTTAAGGGGTGGGATAGGCCCCACAGATACGCAGTATTTT. This gives the protein CASSLRGGIGPTDTQYF.

The genes are TRBV4-2 and TRBJ2-7; 8 nucleotides match TRBD2. V was clipped by 1 base and J by 1 base; unmatched bases: 3. This CDR3 has 15 amino acids. Germline CDR1 LGHNA, CDR2 YNFKEQ. The DNA for the CDR3 is TGTGCCAGCAGCCAAGTGGGACTAGAGTCCTACGAGCAGTACTTC. This translates into CASSQVGLESYEQYF.

In this sample, this clone turned up once. J is TRBJ2-1 and V is TRBV6-5; 10 positions agree with TRBD2. The CDR3 contains 13 residues. Losses at the gene ends were 8 bases for V and 5 bases for J; bases not matched to a gene: 3. Per germline, CDR1 MNHEY and CDR2 SVGAGI. CDR3 in amino acids: CASGTSAHNEQFF. CDR3 DNA: TGTGCCAGCGGGACTAGCGCGCACAATGAGCAGTTCTTC.

This clone was observed a few times. The chain recombines TRBV21-1 with TRBJ1-1; the table's TRBD1 call for D was not verified on the DNA. TRBV21-1 represents a pseudogene. This CDR3 is 13 amino acids long. The CDR3 DNA reads TGTGCCAGCAGCACGCGATCTGACAGTGAAGCTTTCTTT. Encoded protein: CASSTRSDSEAFF.

The chain has TRBV5-5 and TRBJ1-3; D is perhaps TRBD1 (6 bases). Germline V CDR1 and CDR2: SGHKS, YYEKEE (reference sequence). V lost 0 bases and J lost 3, with 10 bases in between. The CDR3 spans 15 residues. CDR3 DNA: TGTGCCAGCAGCTTGGCGGGGGGCATTGGAAACACCATATATTTT. Translation gives CASSLAGGIGNTIYF. The whole variable domain, remainder taken from reference TRBV5-5 and TRBJ1-3, is DAGVTQSPTHLIKTRGQQVTLRCSPISGHKSVSWYQQVLGQGPQFIFQYYEKEERGRGNFPDRFSARQFPNYSSELNVNALLLGDSALYLCASSLAGGIGNTIYFGEGSWLTVV.